This T cell receptor (beta chain) was identified in a study of cytomegalovirus exposure and HLA in healthy donors. This CDR3 spans 12 amino acids. Trimming stripped 4 bases from V and 9 bases from J, with 15 bases between. CDR1 and CDR2 from the germline V gene are SQVTM and ANQGSEA. The PCR made use of 60 Vbeta and 13 Jbeta primers. The assay was immunoSEQ multiplex PCR, and TCRdb's table has in-frame clones only and misses some. The sample lists around 170,000 clones, 75% to 85% occurring once. The chain recombines TRBV29-1 with TRBJ1-1; D ambiguous. Input material: PBMCs. The TCR originated in a man between 18 and 29 years old in good health and CMV-seronegative. The CDR3 coding sequence is TGCAGCGTTGTCCCGACGGGAAAAAAAGCTTTCTTT. Its translation: CSVVPTGKKAFF.